This T cell receptor beta chain originates from a study of identifying expanded T cells in peripheral blood. This clone was detected once. Its antigen is undetermined. Study observations and caveats: Clone count variance between roughly 2-week samples rose with total template count.

Libraries were prepared by immunoSEQ multiplex PCR; TCRdb keeps only in-frame clonotypes and omits some of them. The sample yields around 91,000 clones, about 91% seen once. The TCR comes from a person aged 18-70 years in good health. The material sequenced was blood.

The CDR3 sequence: CASSPRDRDGEQFF. CDR3 DNA sequence: TGTGCCAGCAGCCCACGGGACAGGGATGGTGAGCAGTTCTTC. The V gene is TRBV11-3, the J gene TRBJ2-1; 9 nucleotides agree with TRBD1. V lost 5 bases, J lost 9 bases, and 8 bases stayed unmatched. CDR3 length: 14 amino acids. Germline loops: CDR1 SGHNT, CDR2 YENEEA. Full variable domain (remainder filled in from reference TRBV11-3 and TRBJ2-1): EAGVVQSPRYKIIEKKQPVAFWCNPISGHNTLYWYLQNLGQGPELLIRYENEEAVDDSQLPKDRFSAERLKGVDSTLKIQPAELGDSAVYLCASSPRDRDGEQFFGPGTRLTVL.